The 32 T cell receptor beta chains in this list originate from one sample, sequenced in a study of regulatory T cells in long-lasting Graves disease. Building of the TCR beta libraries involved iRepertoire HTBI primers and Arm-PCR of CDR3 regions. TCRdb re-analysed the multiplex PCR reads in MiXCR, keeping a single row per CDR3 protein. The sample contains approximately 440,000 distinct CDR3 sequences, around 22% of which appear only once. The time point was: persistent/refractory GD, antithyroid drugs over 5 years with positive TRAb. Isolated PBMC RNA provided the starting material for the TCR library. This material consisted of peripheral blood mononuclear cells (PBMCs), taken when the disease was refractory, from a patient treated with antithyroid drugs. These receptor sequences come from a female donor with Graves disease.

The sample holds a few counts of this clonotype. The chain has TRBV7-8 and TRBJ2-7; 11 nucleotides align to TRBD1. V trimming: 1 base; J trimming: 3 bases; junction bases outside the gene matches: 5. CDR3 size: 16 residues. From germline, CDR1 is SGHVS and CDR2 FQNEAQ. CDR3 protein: CASSLVGTGGFYEQYF. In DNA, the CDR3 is TGTGCCAGCAGCTTAGTCGGGACAGGGGGATTCTACGAGCAGTACTTC.

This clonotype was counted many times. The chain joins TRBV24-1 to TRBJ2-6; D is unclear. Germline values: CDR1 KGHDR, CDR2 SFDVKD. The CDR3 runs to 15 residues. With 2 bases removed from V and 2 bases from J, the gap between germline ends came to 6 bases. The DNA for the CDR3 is TGTGCCACCAGTGATTCGACCCCTGGGGCCAACGTCCTGACTTTC. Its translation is CATSDSTPGANVLTF.

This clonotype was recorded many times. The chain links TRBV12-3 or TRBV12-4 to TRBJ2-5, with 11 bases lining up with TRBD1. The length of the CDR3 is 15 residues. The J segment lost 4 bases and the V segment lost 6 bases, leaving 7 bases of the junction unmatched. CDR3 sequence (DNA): TGTGCCAGCAGGGGGGACAGGGGGAACACAGAGACCCAGTACTTC. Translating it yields CASRGDRGNTETQYF.

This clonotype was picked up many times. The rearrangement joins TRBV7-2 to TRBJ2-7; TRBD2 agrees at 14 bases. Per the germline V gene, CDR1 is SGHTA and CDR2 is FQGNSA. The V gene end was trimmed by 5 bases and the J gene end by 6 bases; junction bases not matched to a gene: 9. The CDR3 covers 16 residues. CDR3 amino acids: CASSLTSGGGSGEQYF. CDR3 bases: TGTGCCAGCAGCCTGACTAGCGGGGGGGGGTCGGGCGAGCAGTACTTC. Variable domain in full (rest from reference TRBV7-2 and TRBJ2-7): GAGVSQSPSNKVTEKGKDVELRCDPISGHTALYWYRQSLGQGLEFLIYFQGNSAPDKSGLPSDRFSAERTGGSVSTLTIQRTQQEDSAVYLCASSLTSGGGSGEQYFGPGTRLTVT.

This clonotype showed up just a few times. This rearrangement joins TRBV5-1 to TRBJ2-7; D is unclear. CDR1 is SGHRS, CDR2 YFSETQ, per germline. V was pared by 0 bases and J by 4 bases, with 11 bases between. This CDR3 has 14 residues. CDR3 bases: TGCGCCAGCAGCTTGGTCGCGTACTCGTACGAGCAGTACTTC. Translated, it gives CASSLVAYSYEQYF.

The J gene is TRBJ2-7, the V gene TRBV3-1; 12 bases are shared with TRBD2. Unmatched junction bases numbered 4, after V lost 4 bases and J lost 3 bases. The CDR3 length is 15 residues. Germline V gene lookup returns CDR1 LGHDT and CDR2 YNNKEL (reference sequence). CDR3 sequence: CASSPGLAGFYEQYF. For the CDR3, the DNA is TGTGCCAGCAGCCCAGGACTAGCGGGATTCTACGAGCAGTACTTC.

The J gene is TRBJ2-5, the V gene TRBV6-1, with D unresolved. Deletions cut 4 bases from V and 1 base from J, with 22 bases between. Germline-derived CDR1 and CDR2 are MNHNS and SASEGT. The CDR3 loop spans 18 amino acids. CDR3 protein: CASSGLNWIVNAQETQYF. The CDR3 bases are TGTGCCAGCAGTGGCCTTAACTGGATCGTAAATGCCCAAGAGACCCAGTACTTC.

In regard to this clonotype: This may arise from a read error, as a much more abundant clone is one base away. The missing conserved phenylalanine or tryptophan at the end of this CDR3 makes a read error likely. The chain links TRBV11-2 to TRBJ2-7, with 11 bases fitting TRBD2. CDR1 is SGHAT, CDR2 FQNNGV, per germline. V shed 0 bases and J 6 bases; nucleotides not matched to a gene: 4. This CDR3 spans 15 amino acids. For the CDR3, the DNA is TGTGCCAGCAGCTTAGAGGGACTAGCGGAGAGCGAGCAGTACCTC. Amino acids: CASSLEGLAESEQYL.

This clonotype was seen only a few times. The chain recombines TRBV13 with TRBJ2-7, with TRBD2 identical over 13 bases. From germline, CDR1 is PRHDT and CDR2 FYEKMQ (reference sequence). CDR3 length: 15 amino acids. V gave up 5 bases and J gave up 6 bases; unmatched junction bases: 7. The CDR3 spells CASSIWTSGSTEQYF. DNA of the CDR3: TGTGCCAGCAGCATCTGGACTAGCGGGAGTACCGAGCAGTACTTC.

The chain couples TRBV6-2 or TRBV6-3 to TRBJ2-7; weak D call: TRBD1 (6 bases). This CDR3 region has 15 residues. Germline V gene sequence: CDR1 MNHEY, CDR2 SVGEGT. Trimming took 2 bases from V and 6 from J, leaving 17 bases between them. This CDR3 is CASSYAGRGYVEQYF. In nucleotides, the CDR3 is TGTGCCAGCAGTTACGCCGGCAGGGGCTACGTCGAGCAGTACTTC.

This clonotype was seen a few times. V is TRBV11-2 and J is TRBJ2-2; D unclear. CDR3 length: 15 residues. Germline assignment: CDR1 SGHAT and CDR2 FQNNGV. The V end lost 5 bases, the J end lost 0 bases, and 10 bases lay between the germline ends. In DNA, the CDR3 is TGTGCCAGCAGCCCGATAAAATCGAACACCGGGGAGCTGTTTTTT. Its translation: CASSPIKSNTGELFF.

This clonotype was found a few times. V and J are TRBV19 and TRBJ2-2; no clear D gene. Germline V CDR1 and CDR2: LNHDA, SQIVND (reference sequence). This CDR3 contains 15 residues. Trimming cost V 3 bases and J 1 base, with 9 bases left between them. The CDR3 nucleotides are TGTGCCAGTAGTATTACCCCAGGGAACACCGGGGAGCTGTTTTTT. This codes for CASSITPGNTGELFF.

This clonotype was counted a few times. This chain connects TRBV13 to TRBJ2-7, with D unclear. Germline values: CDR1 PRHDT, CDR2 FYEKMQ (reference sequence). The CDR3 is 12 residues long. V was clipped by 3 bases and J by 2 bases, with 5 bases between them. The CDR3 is CASSFYPYEQYF. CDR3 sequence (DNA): TGTGCCAGCAGCTTCTATCCCTACGAGCAGTACTTC.

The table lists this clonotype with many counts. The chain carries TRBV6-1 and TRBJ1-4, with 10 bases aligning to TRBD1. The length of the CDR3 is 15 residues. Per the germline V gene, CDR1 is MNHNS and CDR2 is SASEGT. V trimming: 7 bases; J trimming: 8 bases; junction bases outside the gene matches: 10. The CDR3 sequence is CASTTTGTGEEKLFF. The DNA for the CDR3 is TGTGCCAGCACTACCACCGGGACAGGGGAAGAAAAACTGTTTTTT.

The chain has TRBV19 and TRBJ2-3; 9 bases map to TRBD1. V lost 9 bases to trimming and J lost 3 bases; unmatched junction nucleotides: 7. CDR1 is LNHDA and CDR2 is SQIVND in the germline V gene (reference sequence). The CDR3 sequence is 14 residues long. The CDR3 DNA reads TGTGCCAGCACACCCGACAGGGGGACAGATACGCAGTATTTT. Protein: CASTPDRGTDTQYF.

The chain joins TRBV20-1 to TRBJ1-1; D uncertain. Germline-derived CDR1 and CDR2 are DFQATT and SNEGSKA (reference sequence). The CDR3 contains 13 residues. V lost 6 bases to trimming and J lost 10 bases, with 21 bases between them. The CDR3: CSANGLQTSGAFF. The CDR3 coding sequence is TGCAGTGCAAACGGGCTCCAAACGTCTGGAGCTTTCTTT.

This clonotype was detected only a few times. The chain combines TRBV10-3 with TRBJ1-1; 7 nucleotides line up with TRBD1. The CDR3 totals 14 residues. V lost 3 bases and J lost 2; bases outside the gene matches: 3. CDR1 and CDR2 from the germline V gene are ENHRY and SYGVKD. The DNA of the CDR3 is TGTGCCATCAGTGAAGGACAGGTTAACACTGAAGCTTTCTTT. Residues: CAISEGQVNTEAFF.

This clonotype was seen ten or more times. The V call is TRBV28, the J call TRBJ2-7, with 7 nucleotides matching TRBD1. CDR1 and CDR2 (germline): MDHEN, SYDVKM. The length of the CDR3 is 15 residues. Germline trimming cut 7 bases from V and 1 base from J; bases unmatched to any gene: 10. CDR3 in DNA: TGTGCCAGCATAGGGACAGTTTTTTGGTCCTACGAGCAGTACTTC. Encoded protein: CASIGTVFWSYEQYF.

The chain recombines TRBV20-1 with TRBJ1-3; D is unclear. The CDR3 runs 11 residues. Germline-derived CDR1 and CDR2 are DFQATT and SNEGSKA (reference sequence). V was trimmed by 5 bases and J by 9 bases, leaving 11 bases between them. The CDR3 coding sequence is TGCAGTGCTCGGATCCCGCTCACCATATATTTT. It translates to CSARIPLTIYF.

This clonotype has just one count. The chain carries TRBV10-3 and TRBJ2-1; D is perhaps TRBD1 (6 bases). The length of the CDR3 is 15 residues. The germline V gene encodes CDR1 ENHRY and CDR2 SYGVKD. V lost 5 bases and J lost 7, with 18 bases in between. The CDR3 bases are TGTGCCATCAGTCCCCGGGACACCGGTCGGAATGAGCAGTTCTTC. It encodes CAISPRDTGRNEQFF.

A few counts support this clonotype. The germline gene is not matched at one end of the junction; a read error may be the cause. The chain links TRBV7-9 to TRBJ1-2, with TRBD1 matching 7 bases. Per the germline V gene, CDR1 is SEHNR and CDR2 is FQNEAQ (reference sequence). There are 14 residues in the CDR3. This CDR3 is CASSRGSGQRAIVF. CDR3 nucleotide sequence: TGTGCCAGCAGCCGCGGTTCGGGACAGAGGGCGATTGTCTTC.

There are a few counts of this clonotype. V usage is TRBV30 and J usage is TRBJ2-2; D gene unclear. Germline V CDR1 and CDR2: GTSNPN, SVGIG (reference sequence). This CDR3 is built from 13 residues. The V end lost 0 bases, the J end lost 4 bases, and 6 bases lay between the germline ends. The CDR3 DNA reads TGTGCCTGGAGTGTTAAGGGCACCGGGGAGCTGTTTTTT. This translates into CAWSVKGTGELFF.

CDR3 sequence reads: CASSNRVSYNSPLHF. CDR3 DNA: TGTGCCAGCAGCAACAGGGTCTCCTATAATTCACCCCTCCACTTT. V gene TRBV6-1 combines with J gene TRBJ1-6; D may be TRBD1 (6 bases). This CDR3 spans 15 amino acids. In germline, CDR1 is MNHNS, CDR2 SASEGT. V lost 6 bases to trimming and J lost 0 bases, with 9 bases between them.

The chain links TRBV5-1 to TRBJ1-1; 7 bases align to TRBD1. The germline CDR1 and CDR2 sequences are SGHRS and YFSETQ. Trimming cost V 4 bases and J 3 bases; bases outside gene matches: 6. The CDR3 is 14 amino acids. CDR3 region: CASSAGTEYTEAFF. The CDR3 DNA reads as TGCGCCAGCAGCGCCGGGACAGAGTACACTGAAGCTTTCTTT.

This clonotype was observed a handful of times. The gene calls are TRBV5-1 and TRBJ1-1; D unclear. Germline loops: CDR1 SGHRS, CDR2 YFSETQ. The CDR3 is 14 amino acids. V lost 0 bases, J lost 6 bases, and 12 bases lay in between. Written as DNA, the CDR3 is TGCGCCAGCAGCTTGGCAGCTGGTAGGGCTGAAGCTTTCTTT. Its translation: CASSLAAGRAEAFF.

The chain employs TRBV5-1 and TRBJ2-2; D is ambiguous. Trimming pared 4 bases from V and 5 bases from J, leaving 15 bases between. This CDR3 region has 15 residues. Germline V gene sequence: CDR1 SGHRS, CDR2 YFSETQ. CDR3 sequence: CASSSRTQGTGELFF. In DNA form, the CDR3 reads TGCGCCAGCAGCAGTAGGACCCAAGGGACCGGGGAGCTGTTTTTT.

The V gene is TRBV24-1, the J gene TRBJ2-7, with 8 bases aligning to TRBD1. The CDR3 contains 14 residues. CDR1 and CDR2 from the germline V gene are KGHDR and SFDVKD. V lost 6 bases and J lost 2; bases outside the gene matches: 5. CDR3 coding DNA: TGTGCCACCAGTCGTGGGACAGGTACCTACGAGCAGTACTTC. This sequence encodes CATSRGTGTYEQYF.

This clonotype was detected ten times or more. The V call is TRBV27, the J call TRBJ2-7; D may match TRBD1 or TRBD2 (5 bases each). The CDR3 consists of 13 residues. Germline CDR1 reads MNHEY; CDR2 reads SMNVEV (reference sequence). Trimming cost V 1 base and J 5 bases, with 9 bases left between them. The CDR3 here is CASSLYGTHEQYF. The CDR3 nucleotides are TGTGCCAGCAGTTTATACGGGACCCACGAGCAGTACTTC.

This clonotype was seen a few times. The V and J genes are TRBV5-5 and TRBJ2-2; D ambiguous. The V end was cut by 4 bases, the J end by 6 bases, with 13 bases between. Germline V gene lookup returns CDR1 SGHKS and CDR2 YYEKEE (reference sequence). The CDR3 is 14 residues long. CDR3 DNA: TGTGCCAGCAGCGGACGACTGGTTGCCGGGGAGCTGTTTTTT. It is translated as CASSGRLVAGELFF.

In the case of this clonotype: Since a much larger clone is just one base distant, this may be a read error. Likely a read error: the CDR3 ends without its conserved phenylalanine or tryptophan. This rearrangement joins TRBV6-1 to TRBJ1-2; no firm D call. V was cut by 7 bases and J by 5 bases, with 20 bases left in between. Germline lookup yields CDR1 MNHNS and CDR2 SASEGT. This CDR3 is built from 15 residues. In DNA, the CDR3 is TGTGCCAGCACCTTTAAGACCCTGATGGGGTATGGCTACACCCTC. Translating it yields CASTFKTLMGYGYTL.

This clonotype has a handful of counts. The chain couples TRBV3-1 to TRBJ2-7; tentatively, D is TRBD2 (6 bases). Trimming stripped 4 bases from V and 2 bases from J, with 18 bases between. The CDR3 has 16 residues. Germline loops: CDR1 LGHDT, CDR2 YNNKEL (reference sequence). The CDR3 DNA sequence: TGTGCCAGCAGCCCCCCGAGGGGCGGGAATCCCTACGAGCAGTACTTC. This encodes CASSPPRGGNPYEQYF.

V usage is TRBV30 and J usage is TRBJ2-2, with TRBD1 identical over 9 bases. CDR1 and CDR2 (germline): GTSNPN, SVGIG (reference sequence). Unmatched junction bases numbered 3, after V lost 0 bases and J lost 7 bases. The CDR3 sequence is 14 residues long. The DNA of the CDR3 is TGTGCCTGGAGTGTAACAGGGGGCTTCGGGGAGCTGTTTTTT. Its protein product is CAWSVTGGFGELFF.